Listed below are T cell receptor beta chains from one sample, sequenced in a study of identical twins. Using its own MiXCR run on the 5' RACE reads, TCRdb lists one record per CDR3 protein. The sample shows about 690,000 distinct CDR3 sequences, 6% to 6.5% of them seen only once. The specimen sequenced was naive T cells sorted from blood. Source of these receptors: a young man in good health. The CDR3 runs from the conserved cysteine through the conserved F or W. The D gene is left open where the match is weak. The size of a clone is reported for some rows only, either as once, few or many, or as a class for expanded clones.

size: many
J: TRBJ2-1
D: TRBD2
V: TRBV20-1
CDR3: CSAQSGLAHNEQFF
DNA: TGCAGTGCGCAATCGGGACTAGCCCACAATGAGCAGTTCTTC

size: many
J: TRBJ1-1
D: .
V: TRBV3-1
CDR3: CASSRGTGNTEAFF
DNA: TGTGCCAGCAGCCGTGGGACGGGGAACACTGAAGCTTTCTTT

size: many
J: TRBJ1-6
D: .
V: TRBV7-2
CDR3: CASSLVSGGSNNSPLHF
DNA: TGTGCCAGCAGCTTAGTGTCCGGCGGGTCTAACAATTCACCCCTCCACTTT

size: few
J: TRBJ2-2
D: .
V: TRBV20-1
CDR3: CSARGYRGELFF
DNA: TGCAGTGCTAGAGGATATCGCGGGGAGCTGTTTTTT

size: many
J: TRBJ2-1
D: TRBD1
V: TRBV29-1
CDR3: CSATGTGGVSYNEQFF
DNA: TGCAGCGCCACCGGGACAGGGGGCGTCTCCTACAATGAGCAGTTCTTC

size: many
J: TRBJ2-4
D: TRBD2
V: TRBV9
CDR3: CASSVASRVAGTIQYF
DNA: TGTGCCAGCAGCGTAGCCTCTAGGGTAGCGGGAACCATTCAGTACTTC

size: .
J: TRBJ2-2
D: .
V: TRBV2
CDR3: CASNNVRNTGELFF
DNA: TGTGCCAGCAACAACGTGAGGAACACCGGGGAGCTGTTTTTT

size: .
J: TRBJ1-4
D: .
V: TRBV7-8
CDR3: CASTPSAYNEKLFF
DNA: TGTGCCAGCACCCCCTCGGCCTATAATGAAAAACTGTTTTTT

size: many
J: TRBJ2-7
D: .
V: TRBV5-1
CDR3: CASSLGPTFGAGQTYEQYF
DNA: TGCGCCAGCAGCTTGGGTCCTACCTTTGGGGCAGGACAAACCTACGAGCAGTACTTC

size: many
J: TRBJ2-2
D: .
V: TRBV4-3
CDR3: CASSQEARLVGELFF
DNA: TGCGCCAGCAGCCAAGAGGCCCGACTAGTCGGGGAGCTGTTTTTT

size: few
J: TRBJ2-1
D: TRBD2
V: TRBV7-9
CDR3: CASSPLAGTFNEQFF
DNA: TGTGCCAGCAGCCCCCTAGCGGGGACGTTCAATGAGCAGTTCTTC

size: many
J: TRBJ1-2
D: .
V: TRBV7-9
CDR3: CASSLGVESYGYTF
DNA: TGTGCCAGCAGCTTAGGGGTTGAGAGCTATGGCTACACCTTC

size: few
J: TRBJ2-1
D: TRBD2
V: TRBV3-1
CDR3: CASSQEGGTRSNEQFF
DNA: TGTGCCAGCAGCCAAGAAGGGGGGACTAGGTCGAATGAGCAGTTCTTC

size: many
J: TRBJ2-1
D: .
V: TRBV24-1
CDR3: CATSDLEGLGEQFF
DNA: TGTGCCACCAGTGATCTAGAGGGTCTTGGTGAGCAGTTCTTC

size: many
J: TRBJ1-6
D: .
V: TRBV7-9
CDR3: CASSLGGGLGDSPLHF
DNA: TGTGCCAGCAGCCTGGGTGGAGGGCTAGGGGATTCACCCCTCCACTTT

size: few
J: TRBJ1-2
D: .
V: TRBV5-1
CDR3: CASSSPGTDGYTF
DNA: TGCGCCAGCAGCTCTCCCGGGACGGATGGCTACACCTTC

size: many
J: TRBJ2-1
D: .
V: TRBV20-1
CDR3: CSANFESVDEQFF
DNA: TGCAGTGCCAACTTCGAGAGCGTGGATGAGCAGTTCTTC